This entry concerns a single T cell receptor (beta chain). The sample originates from a study of sequential checkpoint blockade in melanoma. Background on the study: Arm A got nivolumab then ipilimumab; arm B the reverse, 1:1. Both treatment sequences were followed by maintenance nivolumab.

This table comes from immunoSEQ multiplex PCR, and its TCRdb copy is limited to in-frame clones, with some not included. This sample has roughly 15,000 clones, with about 78% found just once. The treatment: randomized to nivolumab then ipilimumab (arm A) or the reverse (arm B). Patients had received no earlier DNA-damaging chemotherapy. PBMC sorting kept live CD3+CD8+ cells without CD19 or CD56. The TCR was taken from a human donor with melanoma. The input for sequencing was CD8+ T cells sorted from blood (inferred from file names), taken from a patient given nivolumab and ipilimumab in sequence.

The CDR3 here is CASSPGQMDYGYTF. In nucleotides, the CDR3 is TGCGCCAGCAGCCCTGGACAGATGGACTATGGCTACACCTTC. The chain is built from TRBV5-1 and TRBJ1-2; tentatively, D is TRBD1 (6 bases). The CDR3 extends over 14 amino acids. Trimming pared 4 bases from V and 3 bases from J, leaving 13 bases between. Germline assignment: CDR1 SGHRS and CDR2 YFSETQ.